This entry concerns a single TCR beta chain. TCRdb passed the 5' RACE reads through MiXCR, listing each CDR3 protein once. The data hold around 480,000 distinct CDR3 sequences, with about 14% observed a single time. The data derive from a study of identical twins. The same specimen was also included in a second study, on yellow fever vaccine responses in identical twins.

This clonotype originated in a woman younger than 30 in good health. The sequencing input was CD4+ T cells sorted from blood.

DNA for the CDR3: TGTGCCACGGGGGGCGCGAGGGGCCTTTCGGGCGGGATCGCAGATACGCAGTATTTT. It translates to CATGGARGLSGGIADTQYF. This sequence joins TRBV10-3 and TRBJ2-3; the D gene is possibly TRBD2 (7 bases). The CDR3 extends over 19 amino acids. CDR1 is ENHRY, CDR2 SYGVKD, per germline. The V end was cut by 10 bases, the J end by 4 bases, with 33 bases between.